Given below is one T cell receptor beta chain in context. As yet, its antigen is unknown. The sample originates from a study of T cell clonotyping in hematopoietic cell transplantation. Findings and limits, study-wide: Few recipient clonotypes overlapped donors; over 97% were de novo at given depth. No sorting was done, leaving CD4 and CD8 contributions mixed. Higher Inverse Simpson Index values in graft donor and pretransplant recipient predicted broader posttransplant TCR diversity. Pathologically expanded recipient clonotypes increased progressively from day 30 to day 180 as diversity fell.

The germline V and J ends were trimmed by 1 base and 1 base, with 10 bases remaining between them. Germline CDR1 SGHTA, CDR2 FQGTGA. CDR3 length equals 15 residues. Sequencing used immunoSEQ multiplex PCR; TCRdb keeps in-frame clones, though not all of them. Of around 5,700 clones listed, over 90% were seen once; the top ten hold about 44%. The sample was peripheral blood mononuclear cells, taken 100 days after allogeneic stem cell transplant. This chain connects TRBV7-3 to TRBJ1-1; tentative D call: TRBD1 (5 bases). The origin of this receptor is a female patient aged 50 to 65 who had an allogeneic stem cell transplant from an unrelated donor, so T cells may come from the graft donor. Some clones in this sample may be carry-over from other donors' samples. The CDR3 DNA follows: TGTGCCAGCAGCTTAAGGGCAGGGAGGAACACTGAAGCTTTCTTT. It encodes CASSLRAGRNTEAFF. The full variable domain, in which reference TRBV7-3 and TRBJ1-1 provide the parts outside the CDR3, is GAGVSQTPSNKVTEKGKYVELRCDPISGHTALYWYRQSLGQGPEFLIYFQGTGAADDSGLPNDRFFAVRPEGSVSTLKIQRTERGDSAVYLCASSLRAGRNTEAFFGQGTRLTVV.